This T cell receptor beta chain emerged from a study of radiotherapy plus CTLA-4 blockade in lung cancer (dated by TCRdb to 2016 to 2019). Background for the entire study: Among enrolled patients, 15% to 20% had an objective response and 31% reached disease control.

The study tested focal radiation therapy combined with CTLA-4 blockade (ipilimumab) in patients with chemo-refractory metastatic non-small-cell lung cancer. V loses 5 bases of germline sequence and J loses 5 bases, and the interval between the two ends is 6 bases. The CDR3 contains 11 residues, cysteine and phenylalanine counted. Just the 33-base CDR3 DNA is kept, in frame starting at base 1. Per the germline V gene (reference sequence), SEHNR is the CDR1 and FQNEAQ is the CDR2. This clone was counted only a few times. Its antigen specificity is not known. No much larger clonotype is one base removed from it; base qualities were not supplied. The full study reports these points: The strongest predictors of response, as reported, were early dynamic changes in blood T cell clones along with a rise in serum interferon-beta after radiation. TCR clones derived from tumors expanded in peripheral blood after treatment with radiotherapy and ipilimumab.

Libraries came from the immunoSEQ multiplex PCR assay. What TCRdb holds here is the immuneACCESS table cut down to in-frame rearrangements. Part of the clones is not present; checked against another copy, under half of the missing clones reflect an unresolved V gene, and the others are unexplained. The sample table records approximately 73,000 clones; roughly 84% of these occur just once. The ten biggest clones cover around two fifths of the sample. Sample: peripheral blood, taken from a patient treated with radiotherapy plus ipilimumab. Here the chain combines TRBV7-9 and TRBJ2-5; the D gene remains uncertain. The origin of this receptor is a human donor with non-small cell lung cancer that progressed on radiotherapy plus ipilimumab. The nucleotide sequence reads as follows: TGTGCCAGCAGCGCCAGCGAGACCCAGTACTTC. Its translation reads: CASSASETQYF. The full variable domain, with segments outside the CDR3 supplied by the reference TRBV7-9 and TRBJ2-5 proteins, appears as DTGVSQNPRHKITKRGQNVTFRCDPISEHNRLYWYRQTLGQGPEFLTYFQNEAQLEKSRLLSDRFSAERPKGSFSTLEIQRTEQGDSAMYLCASSASETQYFGPGTRLLVL.